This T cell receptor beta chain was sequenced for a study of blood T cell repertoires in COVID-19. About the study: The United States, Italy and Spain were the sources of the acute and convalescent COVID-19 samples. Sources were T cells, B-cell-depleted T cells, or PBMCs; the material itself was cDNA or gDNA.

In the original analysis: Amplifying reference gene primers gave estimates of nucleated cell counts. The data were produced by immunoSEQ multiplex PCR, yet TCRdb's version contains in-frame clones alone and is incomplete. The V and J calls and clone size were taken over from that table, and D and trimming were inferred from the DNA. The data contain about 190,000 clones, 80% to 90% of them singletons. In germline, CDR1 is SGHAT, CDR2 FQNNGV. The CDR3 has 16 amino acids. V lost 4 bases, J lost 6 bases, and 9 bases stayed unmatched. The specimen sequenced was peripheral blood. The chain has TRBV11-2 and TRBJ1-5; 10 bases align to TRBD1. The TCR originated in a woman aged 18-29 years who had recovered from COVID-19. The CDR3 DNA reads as TGTGCCAGCAGCTCCAGGGACAGGGGAGTGGGTCAGCCCCAGCATTTT. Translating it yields CASSSRDRGVGQPQHF.